This T cell receptor (beta chain) was recovered during a study of T cells after yellow fever vaccination. TCRdb itself ran the 5' RACE reads through MiXCR, one entry per CDR3 protein. Among 550,000 or so distinct CDR3 sequences, roughly a fifth were seen once, and the ten largest hold about 13%. The material sequenced was PBMCs, taken 15 days after the yellow fever booster vaccination. This sequence originates from a man aged 30 to 45 who received the YFV17D yellow fever vaccine.

This CDR3 is CAWSVGSNRMLQTQYF. In DNA, the CDR3 is TGTGCCTGGAGTGTAGGGAGTAACAGGATGTTACAGACCCAGTACTTC. The chain couples TRBV30 to TRBJ2-5; D assignment may be TRBD1 or TRBD2 (5 bases each). Germline CDR1 and CDR2: GTSNPN and SVGIG (reference sequence). The CDR3 has 16 residues. V lost 0 bases, J lost 6 bases, and 20 bases lay in between.